This record looks at one T cell receptor (beta chain) sequence and its context. The specificity of this receptor is unknown. The input lacks base qualities; no much larger clone sits a single base away. Reading from cysteine to phenylalanine, the CDR3 counts 13 amino acids. The read is trimmed to its CDR3 DNA, 39 bases read in frame from base 1. CDR1 is given as SGHNT and CDR2 as YYREEE, both from the germline V gene (reference sequence). The junction shows trimming of 4 bases on V and 8 bases on J, plus 15 bases between the germline ends. The data belong to a study of OX40 agonist ivuxolimab in advanced cancers. The study in broad terms: The costimulatory receptor OX40 (CD134) was targeted by ivuxolimab, a fully human IgG2 agonistic monoclonal antibody. Intravenous ivuxolimab was administered to patients every 2 weeks at six dose levels: 0.01, 0.1, 0.3, 1.5, 3 and 10 mg/kg. Of the 50 to 55 patients in dose escalation, about 20 had hepatocellular carcinoma, about 15 had melanoma, 9 had renal cell carcinoma and 9 had head and neck cancer. The dose-escalation cohort was 82.7% male with a mean age of about 54 years, ranging from about 20 to 85. Prior anti-PD-1, anti-PD-L1 or anti-CTLA-4 therapy was permitted, and checkpoint inhibitors had been received by 30% to 40% of dose-escalation patients. Three dose-escalation patients achieved partial responses, one with hepatocellular carcinoma and two with cutaneous melanoma. Peripheral TCRbeta sequencing was intended to test whether TCR sequence diversity was altered and clonal T-cell expansion was caused by ivuxolimab. The paper reports the monotherapy dose-escalation portion (N of about 54 patients) of the phase I ivuxolimab trial.

The trial excluded patients who had a history of autoimmune disease or who were on systemic immunosuppression. Peripheral blood for TCR sequencing was drawn from every dose cohort at baseline, at cycle 4 day 1 and at cycle 7 day 1. The samples were drawn from a first-in-human, open-label, multicenter phase I dose-escalation trial of ivuxolimab. Adults with locally advanced or metastatic melanoma, renal cell carcinoma, hepatocellular carcinoma or head and neck squamous cell carcinoma were enrolled in the trial. CD4+ and CD8+ T cells were sorted separately from peripheral blood before TCR sequencing. Genomic DNA was isolated from the sorted cells so that the TCRbeta CDR3 region could be sequenced. TCRbeta CDR3 regions were sequenced using the immunoSEQ Assay. Held by TCRdb, this immuneACCESS table contains in-frame sequences only and omits some clones. Under half of the omission traces to an unresolved V gene where checked; the cause of the rest is unknown. This sample is represented by about 38,000 clones; 80% to 90% of them were singletons. The top ten hold approximately 45% of the sample.

What the study reported, not specific to this receptor: At doses of 0.1 to 3.0 mg/kg, clonal expansion of both CD4+ and CD8+ blood T cells was observed from baseline to week 6. Low levels of normalized T-cell clonal expansion were also seen in some patients who did not respond. Partial responders in the 0.1-3.0 mg/kg groups had among the lowest normalized peripheral clonal expansion, especially among CD8+ T cells. After ivuxolimab, CD8+ T cells had more expanded clones than CD4+ T cells on average. The antigen specificity of the clonally expanded peripheral T cells was not determined.

The sequence derives from an adult with an advanced solid tumor such as melanoma, head and neck, liver or kidney cancer. The source material was CD4+ or CD8+ T cells sorted from blood, sampled in a trial of the OX40 agonist ivuxolimab. The chain joins TRBV5-4 to TRBJ1-1; tentative D gene TRBD1, with 5 bases matching. The sequence in DNA is TGTGCCAGCAGCGGGGGGGATTGGTTAGAAGCTTTCTTT. Its translation reads: CASSGGDWLEAFF.